This T cell receptor (beta chain) appears in the sequencing data of a study of CD8 T cells in Susac syndrome. V lost 3 bases, J lost 4 bases, and 6 bases lay in between. CDR3 length: 12 residues. Random hexamers were used to reverse transcribe about 0.45 to 1 ug of RNA. immunoSEQ multiplex PCR amplified TCR beta CDR3 across 54 Vbeta, 13 Jbeta. TCRdb ran MiXCR on the immunoSEQ multiplex PCR reads and lists one entry per CDR3 protein. The sample includes about 200,000 distinct CDR3 sequences, roughly 95% seen only once; the top ten take 0.093%. The specimen sequenced was CD4+ T cells from PBMCs. The chain is built from TRBV12-3 or TRBV12-4 and TRBJ1-2; no reliable D call. The receptor's source is a human donor with multiple sclerosis. The CDR3 loop is CASSFAFYGYTF. The CDR3 nucleotides are TGTGCCAGCAGTTTTGCGTTCTATGGCTACACCTTC.